This T cell receptor beta chain was observed in a study of blood T cell repertoires in COVID-19. Background on the study: Acute and convalescent COVID-19 samples came from the United States, Italy and Spain. PBMCs, B-cell-depleted T cells, or T cells provided the cDNA or gDNA that made up the material.

This clone has just one count. This CDR3 spans 15 amino acids. V was trimmed by 0 bases and J by 5 bases, leaving 12 bases between them. Germline-derived CDR1 and CDR2 are SGHTS and YDEGEE. Study processing details: From reference gene primer amplification, estimates of nucleated cell counts were derived. Profiling relied on immunoSEQ multiplex PCR, and the TCRdb table lists in-frame clones only, not all of them. The DNA was the basis for D and trimming; V, J and clone size are from that table. The top ten hold approximately 12% of the sample, which has some 450,000 clones, about 91% seen once. Seattle researchers signed up patients amid active infection and tracked them longitudinally.

The TCR sequence derives from a woman in her forties or fifties with COVID-19, enrolled during active disease. The sequenced sample consisted of peripheral blood. V and J are TRBV5-8 and TRBJ2-1; no definite D call. The CDR3 sequence is CASSLAWAQDNEQFF. CDR3 DNA: TGTGCCAGCAGCTTGGCGTGGGCCCAGGACAATGAGCAGTTCTTC.